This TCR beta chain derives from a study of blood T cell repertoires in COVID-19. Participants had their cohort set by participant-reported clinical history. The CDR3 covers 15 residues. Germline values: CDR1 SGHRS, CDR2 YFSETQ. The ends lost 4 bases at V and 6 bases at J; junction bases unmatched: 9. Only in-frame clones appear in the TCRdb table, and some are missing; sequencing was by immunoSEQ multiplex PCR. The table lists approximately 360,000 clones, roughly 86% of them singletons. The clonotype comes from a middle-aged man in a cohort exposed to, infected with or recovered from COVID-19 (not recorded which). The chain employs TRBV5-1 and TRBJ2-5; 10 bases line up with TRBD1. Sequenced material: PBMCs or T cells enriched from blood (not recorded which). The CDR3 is CASSRRDRGKQTQYF. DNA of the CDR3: TGCGCCAGCAGCCGGAGGGACAGGGGTAAACAGACCCAGTACTTC.